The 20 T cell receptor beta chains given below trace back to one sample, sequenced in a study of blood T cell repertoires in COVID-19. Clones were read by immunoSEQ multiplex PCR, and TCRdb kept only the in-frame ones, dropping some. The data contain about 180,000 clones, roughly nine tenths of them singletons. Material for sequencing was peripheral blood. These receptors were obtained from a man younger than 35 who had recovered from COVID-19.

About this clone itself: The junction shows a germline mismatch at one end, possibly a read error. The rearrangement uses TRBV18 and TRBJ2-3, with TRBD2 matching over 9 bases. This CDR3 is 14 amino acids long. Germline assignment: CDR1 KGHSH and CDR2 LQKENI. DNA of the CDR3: TGTGCCAGCTCCCTCGGGACTAGCAGAGATACGCAGTATTTT. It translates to CASSLGTSRDTQYF.

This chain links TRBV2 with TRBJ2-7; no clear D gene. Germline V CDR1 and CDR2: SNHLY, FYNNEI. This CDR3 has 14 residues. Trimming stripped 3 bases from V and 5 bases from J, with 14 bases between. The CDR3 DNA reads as TGTGCCAGCAGTGATCAGGATAGGTTGAACGAGCAGTACTTC. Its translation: CASSDQDRLNEQYF.

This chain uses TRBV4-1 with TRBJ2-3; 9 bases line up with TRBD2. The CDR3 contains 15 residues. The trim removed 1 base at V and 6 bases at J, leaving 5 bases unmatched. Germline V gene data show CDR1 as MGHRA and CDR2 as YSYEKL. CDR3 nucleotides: TGCGCCAGCAGCCAAGTTAGCGGGAGCGCGGATACGCAGTATTTT. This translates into CASSQVSGSADTQYF.

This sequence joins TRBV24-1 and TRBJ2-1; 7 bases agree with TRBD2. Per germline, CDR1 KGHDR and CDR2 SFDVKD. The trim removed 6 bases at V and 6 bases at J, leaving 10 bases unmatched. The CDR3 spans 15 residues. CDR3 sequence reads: CATSPGAASGNEQFF. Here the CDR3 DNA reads TGTGCCACCAGTCCGGGAGCTGCTAGCGGCAATGAGCAGTTCTTC.

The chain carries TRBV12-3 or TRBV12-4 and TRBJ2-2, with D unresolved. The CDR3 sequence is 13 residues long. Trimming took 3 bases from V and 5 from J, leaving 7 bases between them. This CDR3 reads CASSFGLTGELFF. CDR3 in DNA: TGTGCCAGCAGTTTTGGGCTTACCGGGGAGCTGTTTTTT.

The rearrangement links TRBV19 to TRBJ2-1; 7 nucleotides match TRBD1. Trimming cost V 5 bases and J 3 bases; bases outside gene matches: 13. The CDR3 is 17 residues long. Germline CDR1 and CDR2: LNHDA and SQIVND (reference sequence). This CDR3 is CASSADHGTVLYNEQFF. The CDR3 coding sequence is TGTGCCAGTAGTGCCGACCATGGGACAGTTCTCTACAATGAGCAGTTCTTC.

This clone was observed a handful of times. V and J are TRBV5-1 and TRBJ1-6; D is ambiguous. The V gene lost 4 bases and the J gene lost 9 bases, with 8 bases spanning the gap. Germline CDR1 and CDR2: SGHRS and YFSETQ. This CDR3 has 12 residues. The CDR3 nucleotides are TGCGCCAGCAGCCCGGAGGGTTCACCCCTCCACTTT. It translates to CASSPEGSPLHF.

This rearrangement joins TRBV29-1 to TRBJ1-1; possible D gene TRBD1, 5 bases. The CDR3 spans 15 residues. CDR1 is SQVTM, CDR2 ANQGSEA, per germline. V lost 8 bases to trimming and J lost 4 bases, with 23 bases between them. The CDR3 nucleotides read TGCAGCTCCCGAGCAGGCGTAGGGGCAGGCACTGAAGCTTTCTTT. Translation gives CSSRAGVGAGTEAFF.

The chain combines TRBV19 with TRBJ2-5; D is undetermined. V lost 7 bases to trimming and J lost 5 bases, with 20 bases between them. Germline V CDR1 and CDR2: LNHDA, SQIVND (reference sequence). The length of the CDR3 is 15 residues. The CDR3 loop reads CASTPGQVPRETQYF. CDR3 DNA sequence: TGTGCCAGTACCCCTGGGCAGGTTCCCCGCGAGACCCAGTACTTC. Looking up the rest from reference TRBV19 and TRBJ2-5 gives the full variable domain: DGGITQSPKYLFRKEGQNVTLSCEQNLNHDAMYWYRQDPGQGLRLIYYSQIVNDFQKGDIAEGYSVSREKKESFPLTVTSAQKNPTAFYLCASTPGQVPRETQYFGPGTRLLVL.

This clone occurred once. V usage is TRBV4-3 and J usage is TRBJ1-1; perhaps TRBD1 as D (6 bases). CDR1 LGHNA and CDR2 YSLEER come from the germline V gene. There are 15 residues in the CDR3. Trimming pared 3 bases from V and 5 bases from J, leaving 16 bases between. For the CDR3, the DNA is TGCGCCAGCAGCCAGGGGGCCGCAGAAGGAACTGAAGCTTTCTTT. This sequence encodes CASSQGAAEGTEAFF.

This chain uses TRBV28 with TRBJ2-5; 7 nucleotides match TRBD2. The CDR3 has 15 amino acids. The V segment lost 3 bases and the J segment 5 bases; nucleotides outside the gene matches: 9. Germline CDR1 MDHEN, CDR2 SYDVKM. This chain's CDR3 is CASSFGGSQFETQYF. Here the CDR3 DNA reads TGTGCCAGCAGTTTTGGCGGGAGTCAATTCGAGACCCAGTACTTC.

CDR3: CASSNRQGRNTEAFF. The CDR3 DNA is TGTGCCAGCAGCAACCGACAGGGAAGAAACACTGAAGCTTTCTTT. This chain links TRBV21-1 with TRBJ1-1; the table's D gene call, TRBD1, was not cross checked with the DNA. TRBV21-1 is a listed pseudogene. CDR3 length equals 15 residues.

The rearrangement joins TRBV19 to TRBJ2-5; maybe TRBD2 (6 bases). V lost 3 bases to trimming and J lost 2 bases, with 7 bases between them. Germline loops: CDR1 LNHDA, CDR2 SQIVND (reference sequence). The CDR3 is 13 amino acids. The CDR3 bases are TGTGCCAGTAGTATTGGACTACAAGAGACCCAGTACTTC. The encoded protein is CASSIGLQETQYF.

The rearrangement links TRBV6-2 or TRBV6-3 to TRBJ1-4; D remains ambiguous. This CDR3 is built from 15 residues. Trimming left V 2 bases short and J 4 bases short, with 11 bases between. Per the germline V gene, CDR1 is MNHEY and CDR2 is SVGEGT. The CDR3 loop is CASSYEGFRNEKLFF. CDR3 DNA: TGTGCCAGCAGTTACGAGGGATTCCGTAATGAAAAACTGTTTTTT.

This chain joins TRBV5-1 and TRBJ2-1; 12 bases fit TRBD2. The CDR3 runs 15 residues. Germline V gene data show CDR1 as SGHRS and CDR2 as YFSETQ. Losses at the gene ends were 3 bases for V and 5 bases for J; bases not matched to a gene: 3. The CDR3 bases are TGCGCCAGCAGCTGGACTAGCGGGACCAACAATGAGCAGTTCTTC. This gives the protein CASSWTSGTNNEQFF. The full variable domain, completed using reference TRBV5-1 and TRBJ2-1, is KAGVTQTPRYLIKTRGQQVTLSCSPISGHRSVSWYQQTPGQGLQFLFEYFSETQRNKGNFPGRFSGRQFSNSRSEMNVSTLELGDSALYLCASSWTSGTNNEQFFGPGTRLTVL.

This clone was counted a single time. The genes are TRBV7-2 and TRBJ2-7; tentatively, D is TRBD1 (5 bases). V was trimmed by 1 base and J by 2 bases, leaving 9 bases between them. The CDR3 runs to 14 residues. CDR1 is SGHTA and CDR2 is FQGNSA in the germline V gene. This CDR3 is CASSLEAGTYEQYF. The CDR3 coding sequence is TGTGCCAGCAGCTTAGAGGCAGGGACCTACGAGCAGTACTTC.

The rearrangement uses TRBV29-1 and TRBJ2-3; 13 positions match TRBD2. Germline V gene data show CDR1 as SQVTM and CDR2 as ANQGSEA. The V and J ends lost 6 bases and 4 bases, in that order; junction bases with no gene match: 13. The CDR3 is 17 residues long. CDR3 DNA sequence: TGCAGCGTCGGATTGGTACTAGCGGGAGGGTTTTCAGATACGCAGTATTTT. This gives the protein CSVGLVLAGGFSDTQYF.

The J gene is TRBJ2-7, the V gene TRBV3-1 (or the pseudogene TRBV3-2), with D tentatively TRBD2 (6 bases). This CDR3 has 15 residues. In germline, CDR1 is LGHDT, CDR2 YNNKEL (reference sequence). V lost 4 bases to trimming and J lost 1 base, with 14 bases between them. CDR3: CASSPFQAGSYEQYF. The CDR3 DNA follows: TGTGCCAGCAGCCCGTTCCAGGCGGGGTCCTACGAGCAGTACTTC.

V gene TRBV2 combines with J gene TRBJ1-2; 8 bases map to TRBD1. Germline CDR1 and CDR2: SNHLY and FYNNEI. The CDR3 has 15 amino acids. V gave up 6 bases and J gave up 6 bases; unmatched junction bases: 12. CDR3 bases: TGTGCCAGCAGGGGAATCCAGACAGGGGCGAATGGCTACACCTTC. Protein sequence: CASRGIQTGANGYTF.

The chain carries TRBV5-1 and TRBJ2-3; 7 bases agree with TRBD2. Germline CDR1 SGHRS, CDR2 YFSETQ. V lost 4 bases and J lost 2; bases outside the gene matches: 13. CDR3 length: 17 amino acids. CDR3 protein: CASSLAPTSVVTDTQYF. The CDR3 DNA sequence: TGCGCCAGCAGCCTGGCTCCCACTAGCGTCGTCACAGATACGCAGTATTTT.